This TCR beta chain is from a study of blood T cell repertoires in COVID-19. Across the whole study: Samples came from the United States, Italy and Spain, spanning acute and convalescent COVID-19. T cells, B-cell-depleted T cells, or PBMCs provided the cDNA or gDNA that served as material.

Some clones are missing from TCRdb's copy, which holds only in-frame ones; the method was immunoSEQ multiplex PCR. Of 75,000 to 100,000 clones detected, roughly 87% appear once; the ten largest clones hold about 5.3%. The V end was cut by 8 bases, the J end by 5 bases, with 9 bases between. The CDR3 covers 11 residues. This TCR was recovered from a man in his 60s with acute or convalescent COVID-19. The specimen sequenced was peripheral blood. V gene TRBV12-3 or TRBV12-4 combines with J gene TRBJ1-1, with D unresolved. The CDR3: CASYDLTEAFF. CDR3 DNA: TGTGCCAGCTACGACTTAACTGAAGCTTTCTTT.